These T cell receptor beta chains were read from a single sample in a study of control samples from healthy donors and cancer patients. The data were produced by immunoSEQ multiplex PCR, yet TCRdb's version contains in-frame clones alone and is incomplete. The sample lists under 450,000 clones, more than 80% seen once, with around 6.4% in the top ten. Material for sequencing was PBMCs. The receptors here all came from a man in his forties with head and neck cancer. The CDR3 runs from the conserved cysteine through the conserved F or W. A D gene is named only where the DNA matches it firmly. The listing skips clone size in some rows; elsewhere it reads once, few, many or a size class.

DNA: TGTGCCAGTAGTATAAAAGGAGGGACAGGGGATCAGCCCCAGCATTTT
CDR3: CASSIKGGTGDQPQHF
size: few
V: TRBV19
J: TRBJ1-5
D: TRBD1

DNA: TGTGCCAGCAGTTATAGAGCGTCTGGGGCCAACGTCCTGACTTTC
CDR3: CASSYRASGANVLTF
size: -
V: TRBV6-5
J: TRBJ2-6
D: -

DNA: TGTGCCAGTTCCGACCCAGGGAAGAACACTGAAGCTTTCTTT
CDR3: CASSDPGKNTEAFF
size: -
V: TRBV19
J: TRBJ1-1
D: -

DNA: TGTGCCAGCAGTCCCCGGGACAGGAGCTCCTACGAGCAGTACTTC
CDR3: CASSPRDRSSYEQYF
size: -
V: TRBV6-2/TRBV6-3
J: TRBJ2-7
D: TRBD1

DNA: TGTGCCAGCAGCCAGGCGGCGAACACTGAAGCTTTCTTT
CDR3: CASSQAANTEAFF
size: once
V: TRBV5-6
J: TRBJ1-1
D: -

DNA: TGTGCCAGCAGTTTCCGGGACAGGGGGCTTTACACTGAAGCTTTCTTT
CDR3: CASSFRDRGLYTEAFF
size: -
V: TRBV27
J: TRBJ1-1
D: TRBD1

DNA: TGTGCCAGTAGTATAGTGGCGGACGGGTCCTACGAGCAGTACTTC
CDR3: CASSIVADGSYEQYF
size: -
V: TRBV19
J: TRBJ2-7
D: -

DNA: TGTGCCAGCAGACTGGGAGGGTATAGGGGAGATACGCAGTATTTT
CDR3: CASRLGGYRGDTQYF
size: -
V: TRBV3-1/TRBV3-2
J: TRBJ2-3
D: TRBD2

DNA: TGTGCCAGCAGTCCTTGGGACAGGGCAGGGGGCGAGCAGTACTTC
CDR3: CASSPWDRAGGEQYF
size: -
V: TRBV7-2
J: TRBJ2-7
D: TRBD1

DNA: TGTGCCAGCAGCTTTCCTCAGGTCTACACCGGGGAGCTGTTTTTT
CDR3: CASSFPQVYTGELFF
size: once
V: TRBV7-2
J: TRBJ2-2
D: -

DNA: TGTGCCAGCAGCCAAGTCTGGCGGCCTAGCTCCTACGAGCAGTACTTC
CDR3: CASSQVWRPSSYEQYF
size: few
V: TRBV3-1/TRBV3-2
J: TRBJ2-7
D: -